A single T cell receptor beta chain is shown here with its context. Its matching antigen is unknown. Method: immunoSEQ multiplex PCR; TCRdb's copy keeps in-frame clones and lacks some. The table has roughly 34,000 clones, approximately 88% seen once. This specimen comes from a study of regulatory dendritic cells for organ transplantation. Overall study findings and caveats: Between individuals, the alloreactive memory CD8+ T cell pool differed considerably. Among resting subsets, memory CD8+ cells contained the most alloreactive clonotypes.

Trimming pared 2 bases from V and 1 base from J, leaving 6 bases between. The CDR3 consists of 13 residues. Germline V CDR1 and CDR2: SGDLS, YYNGEE. Memory T cells were CD45RO+, naive were CD45RA+, sorted by FACS. Sequenced material: naive CD4+ T cells from blood. Subset here: CD45RA+ naive T cells. This rearrangement joins TRBV9 to TRBJ1-1, with D unresolved. The receptor's source is a human donor in good health. Here the CDR3 DNA reads TGTGCCAGCAGCGTTTCCGGGAACACTGAAGCTTTCTTT. It specifies CASSVSGNTEAFF. The complete variable domain, with remaining parts taken from reference TRBV9 and TRBJ1-1, reads DSGVTQTPKHLITATGQRVTLRCSPRSGDLSVYWYQQSLDQGLQFLIQYYNGEERAKGNILERFSAQQFPDLHSELNLSSLELGDSALYFCASSVSGNTEAFFGQGTRLTVV.